The 13 T cell receptor beta chains reported below all come from one sample, sequenced in a study of cytomegalovirus exposure and HLA in healthy donors (dated by TCRdb to about 2017). The protocol used for the library was the immunoSEQ multiplex PCR assay. A mixture of 60 forward primers for TCR Vbeta segments and 13 reverse primers for TCR Jbeta segments was used in the multiplex PCR. TCRdb took this table from immuneACCESS and kept in-frame rearrangements with V and J called. Such tables lack part of the clones; where checked against another copy, unresolved V genes explain under half of the gap, and the rest is unexplained. For this sample the table gives about 170,000 clones, of which roughly 82% were detected only once. More than 1.3% of the sample comes from the top ten. The sample consisted of PBMCs. These receptors were collected from a girl aged 5-17 years in good health and CMV-seropositive.

Turning to this clone: As the CDR3 is not closed by the conserved phenylalanine or tryptophan, this likely results from a read error. It is unclear where the CDR3 begins or ends on the DNA, so no DNA is shown, and the CDR3 is as TCRdb lists it. The gene calls are TRBV10-3 and TRBJ1-2; TRBD1, the D gene given by the table, was not confirmed from the DNA. Counting both end residues, the CDR3 totals 13 amino acids. The germline gives CDR1 ENHRY, CDR2 SYGVKD. CDR3: CAISEMGQGPRFS.

In DNA form, the CDR3 reads TGTGCCAGTAGTACTAGCGGGGGCACAGATACGCAGTATTTT. The encoded protein is CASSTSGGTDTQYF. The chain links TRBV19 to TRBJ2-3; 9 bases match TRBD2. Trimming at V came to 4 bases and at J to 1 base, leaving 0 bases not matched to a gene. The CDR3 loop spans 14 amino acids. The germline CDR1 and CDR2 sequences are LNHDA and SQIVND (reference sequence).

This sequence joins TRBV27 and TRBJ1-1; possible D gene TRBD1, 5 bases. Deletions cut 6 bases from V and 1 base from J, with 12 bases between. The CDR3 loop spans 14 amino acids. Germline-derived CDR1 and CDR2 are MNHEY and SMNVEV (reference sequence). CDR3: CASRKTDKNTEAFF. CDR3 nucleotides: TGTGCCAGCAGGAAGACAGATAAGAACACTGAAGCTTTCTTT.

The chain couples TRBV2 to TRBJ1-1, with D possibly matching TRBD1 (5 bases). Trimming took 0 bases from V and 0 from J, leaving 17 bases between them. CDR3 length equals 18 residues. In germline, CDR1 is SNHLY, CDR2 FYNNEI. CDR3 DNA sequence: TGTGCCAGCAGTGAAGCGCGGCCGGGGGGACGGTTGAACACTGAAGCTTTCTTT. Translated, it gives CASSEARPGGRLNTEAFF.

The chain uses TRBV5-1 and TRBJ1-4, with 11 bases aligning to TRBD1. The CDR3 runs to 14 residues. Germline V gene lookup returns CDR1 SGHRS and CDR2 YFSETQ. V shed 4 bases, J shed 8 bases, and the junction held 4 bases outside the gene matches. The CDR3 DNA sequence: TGCGCCAGCAGCGGACAGGGGGCTCGAGAAAAACTGTTTTTT. This gives the protein CASSGQGAREKLFF. Combining the CDR3 with reference TRBV5-1 and TRBJ1-4 gives the whole variable domain KAGVTQTPRYLIKTRGQQVTLSCSPISGHRSVSWYQQTPGQGLQFLFEYFSETQRNKGNFPGRFSGRQFSNSRSEMNVSTLELGDSALYLCASSGQGAREKLFFGSGTQLSVL.

This chain uses TRBV29-1 with TRBJ1-4; TRBD1 matches 7 bases. Germline CDR1 and CDR2: SQVTM and ANQGSEA. CDR3 size: 13 residues. Trimming at V came to 5 bases and at J to 8 bases, leaving 8 bases not matched to a gene. The CDR3 DNA follows: TGCAGCGTTCTGAGGGGGCTGGGGGAAAAACTGTTTTTT. Its protein is CSVLRGLGEKLFF.

This CDR3 reads CASSPGLNFYNEQFF. The CDR3 DNA reads TGTGCCAGCAGTCCGGGACTTAACTTCTACAATGAGCAGTTCTTC. This rearrangement joins TRBV2 to TRBJ2-1, with D perhaps TRBD2 (6 bases). The CDR3 contains 15 residues. Trimming stripped 5 bases from V and 3 bases from J, with 14 bases between. Looked up from germline, CDR1 is SNHLY and CDR2 is FYNNEI.

The table lists this clone with a few counts. The chain is built from TRBV7-8 and TRBJ2-3; D gene unclear. CDR1 and CDR2 (germline): SGHVS, FQNEAQ. Between the trimmed V and J ends, which lost 1 base and 0 bases, there was a span of 2 bases. CDR3 length: 13 residues. The CDR3 DNA is TGTGCCAGCAGCTTAGTAAGCACAGATACGCAGTATTTT. Protein product: CASSLVSTDTQYF.

This chain uses TRBV30 with TRBJ1-1; 8 positions agree with TRBD1. The V gene's germline CDR1 is GTSNPN and CDR2 SVGIG (reference sequence). V was pared by 8 bases and J by 4 bases, with 3 bases of the junction left unmatched. This CDR3 is 11 amino acids long. The CDR3 spells CAGDRGTEAFF. CDR3 sequence (DNA): TGTGCCGGAGACAGGGGCACTGAAGCTTTCTTT.

The J gene is TRBJ2-7, the V gene TRBV7-2; D gene unclear. Trimming shortened V by 8 bases and J by 5 bases, and 7 bases separated the two germline ends. CDR3 length: 10 amino acids. In germline, CDR1 is SGHTA, CDR2 FQGNSA. CDR3 coding DNA: TGTGCCAGCGGCGGAAACGAGCAGTACTTC. Encoded protein: CASGGNEQYF. The full variable domain, rest sourced from reference TRBV7-2 and TRBJ2-7, is GAGVSQSPSNKVTEKGKDVELRCDPISGHTALYWYRQSLGQGLEFLIYFQGNSAPDKSGLPSDRFSAERTGGSVSTLTIQRTQQEDSAVYLCASGGNEQYFGPGTRLTVT.

The V gene is TRBV29-1, the J gene TRBJ2-3, with TRBD2 matching over 12 bases. The germline CDR1 and CDR2 sequences are SQVTM and ANQGSEA. Trimming removed 4 bases from V and 6 bases from J; junction bases left unmatched: 11. There are 16 residues in the CDR3. The chain's CDR3 is CSVVGLAGGPFDTQYF. In nucleotides, the CDR3 is TGCAGCGTTGTAGGCCTAGCGGGGGGGCCTTTTGATACGCAGTATTTT.

The gene calls are TRBV27 and TRBJ2-7; D perhaps matches TRBD1 (5 bases). The CDR3 runs 11 residues. With 6 bases removed from V and 6 bases from J, the gap between germline ends came to 9 bases. The germline gives CDR1 MNHEY, CDR2 SMNVEV (reference sequence). The CDR3 sequence is CASRGAREQYF. Here the CDR3 DNA reads TGTGCCAGCAGAGGGGCGCGCGAGCAGTACTTC.

This chain joins TRBV30 and TRBJ1-4; D might be TRBD1 (5 bases). Germline CDR1 GTSNPN, CDR2 SVGIG (reference sequence). This CDR3 has 13 residues. The germline V and J ends were trimmed by 4 bases and 7 bases, with 13 bases remaining between them. CDR3 coding DNA: TGTGCCTGGACATCGGGGGGTGGTGAAAAACTGTTTTTT. Amino acids: CAWTSGGGEKLFF.